These 14 T cell receptor beta chains share one sample of origin, sequenced in a study of graft-versus-host responses after intestinal transplantation (dated by TCRdb to the early 2020s). Dithiothreitol, EDTA incubations and collagenase D digestion were used to isolate intraepithelial and lamina propria lymphocytes from graft specimens. Library construction relied on the immunoSEQ multiplex PCR assay. This is the immuneACCESS table as TCRdb keeps it, with only in-frame sequences that have V and J called. A part of the clones is gone; compared with another copy, unresolved V genes explain less than half, and the rest is unexplained. Present in this sample are a few thousand clones, over 60% of which were seen just once. In total, the top ten clones hold around 9% of the sample. This material consisted of ileum tissue, taken 18 days after transplant. Receptor source: a human patient who received an intestinal transplant, so some T cells may come from the graft donor.

By share, this clone counts as large. The J gene is TRBJ2-7, the V gene TRBV11-2; D is undetermined. The CDR3 covers 14 residues. The germline V gene encodes CDR1 SGHAT and CDR2 FQNNGV. Trimming pared 7 bases from V and 11 bases from J, leaving 24 bases between. CDR3 in amino acids: CASKLRSLHLDEYF. The CDR3 nucleotides are TGTGCCAGCAAGCTTAGGTCCCTACACCTAGACGAGTACTTC.

The V and J genes are TRBV18 and TRBJ2-7; 9 bases are a match to TRBD2. Germline V gene lookup returns CDR1 KGHSH and CDR2 LQKENI. CDR3 length equals 17 residues. J lost 0 bases, V lost 3 bases, and 9 bases had no gene match. CDR3 residues: CASSPSRGGGSSYEQYF. The CDR3 DNA sequence: TGTGCCAGCTCACCTTCGCGGGGGGGAGGTAGCTCCTACGAGCAGTACTTC.

The chain is built from TRBV7-9 and TRBJ2-7; no clear D. Germline V gene lookup returns CDR1 SEHNR and CDR2 FQNEAQ (reference sequence). The CDR3 has 16 residues. V shed 0 bases and J shed 0 bases, with 12 bases lying between them. The CDR3 bases are TGTGCCAGCAGCTTAGCTCCTGACCACAGCTCCTACGAGCAGTACTTC. Translated: CASSLAPDHSSYEQYF. The whole variable domain, remainder taken from reference TRBV7-9 and TRBJ2-7, is DTGVSQNPRHKITKRGQNVTFRCDPISEHNRLYWYRQTLGQGPEFLTYFQNEAQLEKSRLLSDRFSAERPKGSFSTLEIQRTEQGDSAMYLCASSLAPDHSSYEQYFGPGTRLTVT.

The chain combines TRBV6-5 with TRBJ1-1, with a tentative D call TRBD1 (6 bases). Germline CDR1 reads MNHEY; CDR2 reads SVGAGI. The CDR3 is 12 residues long. Trimming left V 3 bases short and J 8 bases short, with 10 bases between. CDR3 coding DNA: TGTGCCAGCAGTTATACCGACAGGGAAGCTTTCTTT. Translating it yields CASSYTDREAFF.

This clone was recorded once. This sequence joins TRBV10-1 and TRBJ2-3, with 7 bases matching TRBD1. Germline lookup yields CDR1 WNHNN and CDR2 SYGVQD (reference sequence). The CDR3 is 13 residues long. V trimming: 8 bases; J trimming: 1 base; junction bases outside the gene matches: 3. The CDR3: CASSDRGTDTQYF. CDR3 nucleotide sequence: TGCGCCAGCTCCGACAGGGGCACAGATACGCAGTATTTT.

The chain employs TRBV5-1 and TRBJ2-5, with D maybe TRBD1 (6 bases). TRBJ2-7 matches the DNA end more closely, so the J call is doubtful. Germline-derived CDR1 and CDR2 are SGHRS and YFSETQ. There are 16 residues in the CDR3. The CDR3 DNA reads as TGCGCCAGCAGCTTAAAACCAGTTACAGGGCCCTACGAGCAGTACTTC. Translated, it gives CASSLKPVTGPYEQYF.

J is TRBJ2-1 and V is TRBV25-1; D gene ambiguous. The germline CDR1 and CDR2 sequences are MGHDK and SYGVNS. V lost 3 bases to trimming and J lost 5 bases, with 2 bases between them. CDR3 length: 11 residues. The CDR3 protein is CASSDNNEQFF. The CDR3, as DNA: TGTGCCAGCAGTGACAACAATGAGCAGTTCTTC.

This clone came up once. The V and J genes are TRBV23-1 and TRBJ1-1; 8 positions match TRBD1. TRBV23-1 is an ORF for which the function is uncertain. There are 15 residues in the CDR3. With V trimmed by 0 bases and J by 6 bases, 6 bases remained unmatched. The CDR3 sequence: CASSQSFSQGAEAFF. The CDR3 DNA sequence: TGCGCCAGCAGTCAATCCTTTTCACAGGGGGCTGAAGCTTTCTTT.

The chain links TRBV15 to TRBJ1-1; D is uncertain. CDR3 length: 15 residues. V was cut by 0 bases and J by 2 bases, with 10 bases left in between. Germline lookup yields CDR1 LNHNV and CDR2 YYDKDF (reference sequence). CDR3 protein: CATSRDRRINTEAFF. The CDR3 DNA sequence: TGTGCCACCAGCAGAGATAGACGCATAAACACTGAAGCTTTCTTT.

The chain carries TRBV7-9 and TRBJ2-2, with TRBD1 matching over 7 bases. The CDR3 is 13 amino acids. V shed 2 bases, J shed 6 bases, and the junction held 0 bases outside the gene matches. Germline lookup yields CDR1 SEHNR and CDR2 FQNEAQ (reference sequence). The CDR3 region is CASSLQGAGELFF. As DNA, the CDR3 is TGTGCCAGCAGCTTACAGGGGGCCGGGGAGCTGTTTTTT.

The chain links TRBV2 to TRBJ2-7; 7 bases are a match to TRBD1. Trimming at V came to 8 bases and at J to 1 base, leaving 2 bases not matched to a gene. Germline CDR1 and CDR2: SNHLY and FYNNEI. CDR3 length: 12 amino acids. The CDR3 protein is CASSGQSYEQYF. The CDR3 nucleotides read TGTGCCAGCTCGGGACAGTCCTACGAGCAGTACTTC.

This chain connects TRBV6-5 to TRBJ2-3; 7 bases agree with TRBD2. V dropped 0 bases and J dropped 2; count of bases not matched to a gene: 5. Germline V lookup: CDR1 MNHEY, CDR2 SVGAGI. The CDR3 extends over 16 amino acids. CDR3 bases: TGTGCCAGCAGTTACTCGGTGCGGGGGAACACAGATACGCAGTATTTT. Protein: CASSYSVRGNTDTQYF.

The CDR3 bases are TGTGCCAGCAGCAAAGCACGGGGACTGTACAATGAGCAGTTCTTC. This codes for CASSKARGLYNEQFF. The chain combines TRBV21-1 with TRBJ2-1; the table calls TRBD2, which could not be checked here. TRBV21-1 is a pseudogene. The CDR3 runs to 15 residues.

This chain uses TRBV7-2 with TRBJ1-2; no firm D call. The CDR3 has 14 amino acids. Trimming stripped 2 bases from V and 4 bases from J, with 11 bases between. Per the germline V gene, CDR1 is SGHTA and CDR2 is FQGNSA. The CDR3 loop reads CASSLHTRSYGYTF. Here the CDR3 DNA reads TGTGCCAGCAGCTTACACACCCGAAGCTATGGCTACACCTTC.